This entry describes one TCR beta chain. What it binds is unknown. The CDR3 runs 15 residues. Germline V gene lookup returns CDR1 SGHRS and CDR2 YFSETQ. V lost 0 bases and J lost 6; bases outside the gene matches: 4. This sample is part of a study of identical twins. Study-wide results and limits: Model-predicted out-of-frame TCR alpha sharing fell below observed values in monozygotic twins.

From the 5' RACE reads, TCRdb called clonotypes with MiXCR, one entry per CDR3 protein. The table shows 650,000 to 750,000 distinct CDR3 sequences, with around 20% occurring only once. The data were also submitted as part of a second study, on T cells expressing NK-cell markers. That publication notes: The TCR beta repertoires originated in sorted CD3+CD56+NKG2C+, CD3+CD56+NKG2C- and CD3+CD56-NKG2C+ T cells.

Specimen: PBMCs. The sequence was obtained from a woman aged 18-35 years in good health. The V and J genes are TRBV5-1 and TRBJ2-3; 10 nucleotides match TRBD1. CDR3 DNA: TGCGCCAGCAGCTTGGAGCGACAGGGGGCCGATACGCAGTATTTT. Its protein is CASSLERQGADTQYF.